A single sample gave rise to the 9 T cell receptor beta chains below, sequenced in a study of identical twins. Via MiXCR, TCRdb re-called the 5' RACE reads, giving one row per CDR3 protein. The sample yields about 520,000 distinct CDR3 sequences, approximately 22% seen once. The same specimen was also included in a second study, on T cells expressing NK-cell markers.

The material sequenced was CD4+ T cells sorted from blood. Receptors were obtained from a woman younger than 30 in good health.

This clonotype turned up a few times. For the CDR3, the DNA is TGTGCCAGCAGGGACTCTTGGGGGGGGGACTCCTACGAGCAGTACTTC. Protein: CASRDSWGGDSYEQYF. The rearrangement uses TRBV2 and TRBJ2-7; 7 bases match TRBD2. The length of the CDR3 is 16 residues. Germline values: CDR1 SNHLY, CDR2 FYNNEI. With 6 bases clipped from V and 0 bases from J, the junction kept 11 bases outside the gene matches.

The V call is TRBV20-1, the J call TRBJ2-5, with a weak D call TRBD2 (7 bases). The CDR3 consists of 18 residues. Germline CDR1 is DFQATT and CDR2 is SNEGSKA (reference sequence). Trimming shortened V by 1 base and J by 2 bases, and 23 bases separated the two germline ends. CDR3 protein: CSARGSRTRGGVQETQYF. CDR3 in DNA: TGCAGTGCTAGAGGGTCCCGGACTAGAGGGGGAGTACAAGAGACCCAGTACTTC.

This clonotype was recorded a few times. The gene calls are TRBV9 and TRBJ1-4, with TRBD1 matching 8 bases. The CDR3 is 15 amino acids. V lost 3 bases, J lost 8 bases, and 9 bases stayed unmatched. Germline V CDR1 and CDR2: SGDLS, YYNGEE. CDR3 region: CASSAWTGSGEKLFF. The CDR3 DNA follows: TGTGCCAGCAGCGCTTGGACAGGGTCCGGGGAAAAACTGTTTTTT.

This clonotype was seen only a few times. The rearrangement uses TRBV5-1 and TRBJ2-1; TRBD2 matches at 13 bases. Germline V gene lookup returns CDR1 SGHRS and CDR2 YFSETQ. The CDR3 consists of 16 residues. Trimming removed 4 bases from V and 5 bases from J; junction bases left unmatched: 6. CDR3 region: CASSQRGTSGNNEQFF. The DNA of the CDR3 is TGCGCCAGCAGCCAACGCGGGACTAGCGGGAACAATGAGCAGTTCTTC.

This clonotype was observed a handful of times. V gene TRBV11-2 combines with J gene TRBJ2-5; D possibly corresponds to TRBD2 (5 bases). The V gene's germline CDR1 is SGHAT and CDR2 FQNNGV. The V and J ends lost 1 base and 0 bases respectively, with 15 bases between them. The CDR3 is 17 residues long. CDR3 DNA: TGTGCCAGCAGCTTAGTCTACGGGGAAAGGGACCAAGAGACCCAGTACTTC. Translation gives CASSLVYGERDQETQYF.

The table lists this clonotype with a few counts. The rearrangement links TRBV6-2 or TRBV6-3 to TRBJ2-1, with D uncertain. Germline CDR1 MNHEY, CDR2 SVGEGT. This CDR3 spans 14 amino acids. V was clipped by 6 bases and J by 8 bases, with 17 bases between them. The CDR3 sequence: CASRDHRSSDEQFF. The CDR3 coding sequence is TGTGCCAGCAGGGATCACAGATCATCAGATGAGCAGTTCTTC.

This clonotype was found many times. J is TRBJ2-3 and V is TRBV12-5; D not resolved. There are 18 residues in the CDR3. Germline V gives CDR1 LGHNT, CDR2 FRNRAP. V shed 2 bases and J shed 0 bases, with 18 bases lying between them. CDR3 in amino acids: CASGLIQDGRVSTDTQYF. CDR3 DNA sequence: TGTGCTAGTGGTTTGATTCAGGACGGTCGGGTTAGCACAGATACGCAGTATTTT.

The rearrangement links TRBV6-6 to TRBJ2-5; tentatively, D is TRBD2 (6 bases). With 8 bases removed from V and 4 bases from J, the gap between germline ends came to 11 bases. The CDR3 is made up of 12 amino acids. Germline assignment: CDR1 MNHNY and CDR2 SVGAGI (reference sequence). CDR3 in amino acids: CASRLGGETQYF. CDR3 DNA sequence: TGTGCCAGCCGGTTGGGGGGAGAGACCCAGTACTTC.

The chain links TRBV2 to TRBJ2-7, with D unresolved. CDR3 length: 11 amino acids. Per germline, CDR1 SNHLY and CDR2 FYNNEI. Deletions cut 5 bases from V and 6 bases from J, with 8 bases between. The CDR3 sequence is CASSTESEQYF. CDR3 DNA sequence: TGTGCCAGCAGTACAGAGAGCGAGCAGTACTTC.